This T cell receptor (beta chain) was captured by sequencing in a study of CD8+ T cells in alopecia areata. Study-level information: In an open-label trial, patients got 5 to 10 mg tofacitinib twice daily.

cDNA prepared by RNA extraction and subsequent reverse transcription served as the template for sequencing. Method: immunoSEQ multiplex PCR; TCRdb's copy keeps in-frame clones and lacks some. The sample contains over 85,000 clones, approximately 70% of which appear only once. This clone was detected once. Its antigen remains unknown. General study results and limits: Tofacitinib did not eliminate many expanded lesional clones from scalp or blood. Across lesional scalp, and particularly alopecia totalis/universalis, clonality surpassed that of normal scalp. Among the 100 top clones, expanded CD8+ clones, like scalp clonality, were significantly decreased by tofacitinib.

This CDR3 contains 14 residues. The V and J ends lost 6 bases and 2 bases respectively, with 12 bases between them. Germline V gene lookup returns CDR1 MNHEY and CDR2 SMNVEV (reference sequence). Stated treatment: oral pan-JAK inhibitor, 5-10 mg twice daily. The sample consisted of CD8+ T cells sorted from blood, taken at roughly week 45, from a patient treated with tofacitinib. The gene calls are TRBV27 and TRBJ2-3; D is ambiguous. The receptor was derived from a human donor with alopecia areata. The CDR3 sequence: CASSSYPATDTQYF. In nucleotides, the CDR3 is TGTGCCAGCAGCTCATACCCAGCCACAGATACGCAGTATTTT.